This TCR beta chain emerged from a study of T cell responses to AZD1222 COVID-19 vaccine. General observations from the study: Dominant at 160-218 and 743-854, vaccine-associated CD4 TCRs also spanned spike. Mostly white British, mostly female donors; authors suggested clonal diversity may be underestimated.

TCRdb's table, derived via immunoSEQ multiplex PCR, lists solely in-frame clones and lacks some. The data hold 55,000 to 65,000 clones, with 80% observed a single time. This CDR3 comprises 16 residues. The germline CDR1 and CDR2 sequences are SGHNT and YYREEE (reference sequence). The V segment lost 5 bases and the J segment 1 base; nucleotides outside the gene matches: 9. By frequency in the sample, this clone is medium-sized. Its antigen remains unknown. The chain couples TRBV5-4 to TRBJ1-5; 7 nucleotides match TRBD1. The TCR comes from an adult who received the AZD1222 COVID-19 vaccine. Here the sequenced sample was peripheral blood, taken 28 days after the second AZD1222 dose. CDR3 bases: TGTGCCAGCAGAACCGTAGGGGGCTGGAGCAATCAGCCCCAGCATTTT. It yields the protein CASRTVGGWSNQPQHF.